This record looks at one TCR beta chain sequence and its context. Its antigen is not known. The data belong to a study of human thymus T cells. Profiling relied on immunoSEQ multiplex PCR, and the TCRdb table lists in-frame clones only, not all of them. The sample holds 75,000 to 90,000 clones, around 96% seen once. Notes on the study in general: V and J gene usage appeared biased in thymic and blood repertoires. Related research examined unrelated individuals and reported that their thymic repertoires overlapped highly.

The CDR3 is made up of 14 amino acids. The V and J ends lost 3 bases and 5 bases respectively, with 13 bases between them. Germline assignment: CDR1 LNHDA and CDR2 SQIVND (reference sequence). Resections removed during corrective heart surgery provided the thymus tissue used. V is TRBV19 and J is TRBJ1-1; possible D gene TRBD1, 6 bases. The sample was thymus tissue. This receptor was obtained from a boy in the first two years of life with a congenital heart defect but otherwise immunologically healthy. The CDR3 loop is CASSMGGVETEAFF. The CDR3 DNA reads TGTGCCAGTAGTATGGGGGGCGTGGAGACTGAAGCTTTCTTT. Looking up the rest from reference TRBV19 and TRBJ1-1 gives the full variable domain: DGGITQSPKYLFRKEGQNVTLSCEQNLNHDAMYWYRQDPGQGLRLIYYSQIVNDFQKGDIAEGYSVSREKKESFPLTVTSAQKNPTAFYLCASSMGGVETEAFFGQGTRLTVV.